Listed here is a single T cell receptor beta chain. This CDR3 spans 15 amino acids. The trim removed 4 bases at V and 6 bases at J, leaving 4 bases unmatched. CDR1 and CDR2 (germline): SNHLY, FYNNEI. The source of the sample is a study of blood T cell repertoires in COVID-19. Generated by immunoSEQ multiplex PCR, the TCRdb table keeps only in-frame clones and is missing some. The sample lists about 160,000 clones; around four fifths were seen once. Assignment of participants to cohorts was predicated upon participant-reported clinical history. This receptor was identified in a woman in her fifties or sixties who had recovered from COVID-19. The chain has TRBV2 and TRBJ1-4; 11 nucleotides match TRBD1. Sequencing was done on a sample of PBMCs or T cells enriched from blood (not recorded which). CDR3 in DNA: TGTGCCAGCAGTGCGGGACAGGGGGGATATGAAAAACTGTTTTTT. The encoded protein is CASSAGQGGYEKLFF.